One and the same sample provided the 12 T cell receptor beta chains below, sequenced in a study of human T cells and chemical hapten exposure. TCRdb used MiXCR to reprocess the RACE reads, holding one entry per CDR3 protein. The table records a few hundred thousand distinct CDR3 sequences, roughly 6% of them present only once. Specified time point: patch test 2, 6 weeks after DPC sensitization. As to treatment: therapeutic diphenylcyclopropenone sensitization with weekly scalp DPC. The sequencing used whole blood, collected in connection with sensitization to the hapten diphenylcyclopropenone (DPC). All receptors come from a woman aged 18-29 years with alopecia areata. Some clones in this sample may be carry-over from other donors' samples.

The table lists this clonotype with many counts. The chain carries TRBV6-5 and TRBJ2-7, with TRBD2 identical over 12 bases. In germline, CDR1 is MNHEY, CDR2 SVGAGI. The CDR3 runs to 18 residues. The V segment lost 0 bases and the J segment 7 bases; nucleotides outside the gene matches: 13. CDR3 coding DNA: TGTGCCAGCAGTTACTCGAGATCTAGCGGGGGGGCTTCGAGAGAGCAGTACTTC. It translates to CASSYSRSSGGASREQYF.

This chain links TRBV6-1 with TRBJ1-5; D might be TRBD1 (5 bases). Germline V gene sequence: CDR1 MNHNS, CDR2 SASEGT. This CDR3 has 16 amino acids. Deletions cut 3 bases from V and 4 bases from J, with 16 bases between. CDR3 in DNA: TGTGCCAGCAGTGAGGAGGCTGGCGGGGGGAATCAGCCCCAGCATTTT. This translates into CASSEEAGGGNQPQHF.

CDR3 nucleotide sequence: TGTGCCAGCAGCTTATGGGCGAGCACAGATACGCAGTATTTT. Amino acids: CASSLWASTDTQYF. The gene calls are TRBV5-6 and TRBJ2-3; D is undetermined. This CDR3 has 14 amino acids. Trimming removed 2 bases at V and 0 bases at J, with 7 bases between. CDR1 is SGHDT and CDR2 is YYEEEE in the germline V gene. The full variable domain, with the rest looked up from reference TRBV5-6 and TRBJ2-3, is DAGVTQSPTHLIKTRGQQVTLRCSPKSGHDTVSWYQQALGQGPQFIFQYYEEEERQRGNFPDRFSGHQFPNYSSELNVNALLLGDSALYLCASSLWASTDTQYFGPGTRLTVL.

V and J are TRBV10-3 and TRBJ2-7, with TRBD1 matching 9 bases. The CDR3 contains 14 residues. The trim removed 4 bases at V and 0 bases at J, leaving 1 base unmatched. Germline V lookup: CDR1 ENHRY, CDR2 SYGVKD. CDR3 DNA sequence: TGTGCCATCAGTGGGACAGGGGCCTCCTACGAGCAGTACTTC. Its translation: CAISGTGASYEQYF.

This clonotype has more than one count but fewer than ten. The rearrangement uses TRBV6-1 and TRBJ2-1; D may be TRBD1 or TRBD2 (5 bases each). Germline CDR1 is MNHNS and CDR2 is SASEGT. V was clipped by 2 bases and J by 7 bases, with 21 bases between them. The CDR3 extends over 17 amino acids. CDR3 in amino acids: CASSEQVMGVLGNEQFF. Written as DNA, the CDR3 is TGTGCCAGCAGTGAACAGGTTATGGGGGTTCTGGGGAATGAGCAGTTCTTC.

This chain links TRBV15 with TRBJ2-6, with D maybe TRBD2 (6 bases). Trimming took 5 bases from V and 0 from J, leaving 17 bases between them. The CDR3 sequence is 18 residues long. Germline values: CDR1 LNHNV, CDR2 YYDKDF (reference sequence). Here the CDR3 reads CATSGIYSGSSGANVLTF. CDR3 DNA sequence: TGTGCCACCAGCGGGATTTATAGCGGATCCTCTGGGGCCAACGTCCTGACTTTC.

This clonotype was observed at least ten times. The genes are TRBV12-3 or TRBV12-4 and TRBJ1-2; no definite D call. Trimming shortened V by 5 bases and J by 4 bases, and 11 bases separated the two germline ends. This CDR3 has 13 residues. The CDR3 DNA reads TGTGCCAGCAGTCCTACAGAAACCTATGGCTACACCTTC. Translation gives CASSPTETYGYTF.

The CDR3 sequence: CASSANQFLYNEQFF. DNA for the CDR3: TGTGCCAGCAGTGCCAACCAGTTTTTGTACAATGAGCAGTTCTTC. V gene TRBV12-3 or TRBV12-4 combines with J gene TRBJ2-1; D gene uncertain. The CDR3 consists of 15 residues. Trimming cost V 5 bases and J 4 bases, with 15 bases left between them.

This clonotype turned up a few times. The chain employs TRBV3-1 and TRBJ2-7; D gene unclear. The CDR3 is 16 amino acids. The germline V gene encodes CDR1 LGHDT and CDR2 YNNKEL (reference sequence). Between the trimmed V and J ends, which lost 4 bases and 0 bases, there was a span of 16 bases. CDR3 coding DNA: TGTGCCAGCAGCCTAGGCCTAGACTGGAACTCCTACGAGCAGTACTTC. This codes for CASSLGLDWNSYEQYF.

Ten or more counts support this clonotype. V is TRBV18 and J is TRBJ1-5; unclear D gene. Germline CDR1 and CDR2: KGHSH and LQKENI. The CDR3 totals 15 residues. V was trimmed by 9 bases and J by 5 bases, leaving 20 bases between them. The CDR3, as DNA: TGTGCCAGTTCCGCTCAGAACAGACTAGATCAGCCCCAGCATTTT. It encodes CASSAQNRLDQPQHF.

The chain couples TRBV4-2 to TRBJ2-1; possibly TRBD2 for D (6 bases). CDR3 length equals 15 residues. From germline, CDR1 is LGHNA and CDR2 YNFKEQ. V was cut by 1 base and J by 8 bases, with 15 bases left in between. CDR3 bases: TGTGCCAGCAGCCAAGGTGGCGGGATATTGGATGAGCAGTTCTTC. Its translation is CASSQGGGILDEQFF.

There are many counts of this clonotype. The V and J genes are TRBV6-2 or TRBV6-3 and TRBJ1-1; D ambiguous. Germline CDR1 and CDR2: MNHEY and SVGEGT. The V end lost 5 bases, the J end lost 6 bases, and 13 bases lay between the germline ends. The CDR3 has 13 residues. The CDR3 DNA is TGTGCCAGCAGTCCCGGCCTTTCCGCTGAAGCTTTCTTT. Its protein is CASSPGLSAEAFF.